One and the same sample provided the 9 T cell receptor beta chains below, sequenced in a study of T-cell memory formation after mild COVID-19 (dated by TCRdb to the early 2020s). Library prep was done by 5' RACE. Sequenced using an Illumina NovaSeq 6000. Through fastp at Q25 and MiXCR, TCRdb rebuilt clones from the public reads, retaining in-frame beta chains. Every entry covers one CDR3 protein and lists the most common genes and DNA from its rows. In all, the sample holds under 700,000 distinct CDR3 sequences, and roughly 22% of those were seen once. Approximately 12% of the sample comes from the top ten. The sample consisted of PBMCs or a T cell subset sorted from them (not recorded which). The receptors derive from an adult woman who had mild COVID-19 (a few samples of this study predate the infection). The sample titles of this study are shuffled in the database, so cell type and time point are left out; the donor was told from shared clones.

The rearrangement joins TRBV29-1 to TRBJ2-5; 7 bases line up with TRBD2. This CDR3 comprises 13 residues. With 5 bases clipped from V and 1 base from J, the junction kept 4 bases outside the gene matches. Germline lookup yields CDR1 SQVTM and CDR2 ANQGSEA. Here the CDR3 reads CSVMTSRQETQYF. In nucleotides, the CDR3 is TGCAGCGTTATGACTAGCCGCCAAGAGACCCAGTACTTC.

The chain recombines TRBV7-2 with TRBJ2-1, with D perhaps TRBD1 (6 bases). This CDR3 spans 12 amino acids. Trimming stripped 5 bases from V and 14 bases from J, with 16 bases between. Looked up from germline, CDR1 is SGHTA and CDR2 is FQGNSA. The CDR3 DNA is TGTGCCAGCAGCGAACAGGGTTTCGAGAAGTTCTTC. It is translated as CASSEQGFEKFF.

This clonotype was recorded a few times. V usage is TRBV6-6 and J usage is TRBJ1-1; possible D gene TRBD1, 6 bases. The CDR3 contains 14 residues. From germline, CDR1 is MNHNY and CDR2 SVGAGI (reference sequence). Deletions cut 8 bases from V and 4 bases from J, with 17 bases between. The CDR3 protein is CASQPPGASTEAFF. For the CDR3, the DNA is TGTGCCAGCCAGCCTCCAGGGGCGAGCACTGAAGCTTTCTTT.

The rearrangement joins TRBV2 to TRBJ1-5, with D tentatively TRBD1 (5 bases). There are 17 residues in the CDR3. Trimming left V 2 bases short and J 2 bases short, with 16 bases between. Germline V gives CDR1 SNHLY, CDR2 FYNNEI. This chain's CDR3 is CASSEFALGEGNQPQHF. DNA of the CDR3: TGTGCCAGCAGTGAATTCGCTTTGGGGGAGGGCAATCAGCCCCAGCATTTT.

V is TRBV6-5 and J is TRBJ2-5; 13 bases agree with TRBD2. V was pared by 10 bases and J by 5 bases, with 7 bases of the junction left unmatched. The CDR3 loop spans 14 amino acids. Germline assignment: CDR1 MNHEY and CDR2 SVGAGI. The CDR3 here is CATGLAGPAETQYF. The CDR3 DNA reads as TGTGCCACGGGACTAGCGGGACCAGCGGAGACCCAGTACTTC.

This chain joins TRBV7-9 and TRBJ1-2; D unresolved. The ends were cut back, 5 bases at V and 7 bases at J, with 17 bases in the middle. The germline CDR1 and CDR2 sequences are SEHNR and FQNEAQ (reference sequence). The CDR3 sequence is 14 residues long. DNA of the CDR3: TGTGCCAGCAGCCCGACGGAAGGGTCGGTTGGCTACACCTTC. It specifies CASSPTEGSVGYTF.

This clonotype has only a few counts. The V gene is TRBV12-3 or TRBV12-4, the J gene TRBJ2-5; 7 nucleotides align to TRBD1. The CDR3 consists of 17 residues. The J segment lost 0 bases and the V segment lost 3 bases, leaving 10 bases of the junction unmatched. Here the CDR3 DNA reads TGTGCCAGCAGTTTGGTACCCACAGGGGAGTACCAAGAGACCCAGTACTTC. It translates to CASSLVPTGEYQETQYF.

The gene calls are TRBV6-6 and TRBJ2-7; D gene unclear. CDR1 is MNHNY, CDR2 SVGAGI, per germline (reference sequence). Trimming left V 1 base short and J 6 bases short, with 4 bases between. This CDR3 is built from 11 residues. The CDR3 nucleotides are TGTGCCAGCAGTTACTATTTCGAGCAGTACTTC. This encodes CASSYYFEQYF.

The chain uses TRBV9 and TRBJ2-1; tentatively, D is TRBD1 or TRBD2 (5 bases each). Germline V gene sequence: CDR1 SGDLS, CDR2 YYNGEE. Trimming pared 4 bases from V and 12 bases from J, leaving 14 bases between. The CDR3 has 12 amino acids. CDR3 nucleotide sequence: TGTGCCAGCAGCCCCCCGGGGCTTCGGCAGTTCTTC. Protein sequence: CASSPPGLRQFF.